The 29 T cell receptor beta chains below come from one sample, sequenced in a study of identical twins. TCRdb reanalysed the 5' RACE reads using MiXCR and keeps one entry per CDR3 protein. This table has some 1,700,000 distinct CDR3 sequences, around 33% appearing once. Input material: cord blood. These receptors were collected from a newborn girl in good health.

The chain links TRBV10-3 to TRBJ2-5, with 9 nucleotides matching TRBD1. Trimming removed 7 bases from V and 5 bases from J; junction bases left unmatched: 11. Per the germline V gene, CDR1 is ENHRY and CDR2 is SYGVKD. The CDR3 sequence is 15 residues long. This CDR3 is CAIKPATGGQETQYF. DNA for the CDR3: TGTGCCATCAAGCCTGCGACAGGGGGGCAGGAGACCCAGTACTTC.

This clonotype was detected only once. At one end, the junction sequence differs from germline, possibly due to a read error. CDR3: CASSQDLQAKSIQYF. In DNA form, the CDR3 reads TGCGCCAGCAGCCAAGATCTCCAGGCCAAAAGCATTCAGTACTTC. This sequence joins TRBV4-1 and TRBJ2-4; D call uncertain. CDR3 length: 15 residues. Germline CDR1 is MGHRA and CDR2 is YSYEKL.

The chain combines TRBV29-1 with TRBJ2-1, with D perhaps TRBD1 (6 bases). This CDR3 has 14 amino acids. Germline lookup yields CDR1 SQVTM and CDR2 ANQGSEA. Trimming removed 5 bases from V and 4 bases from J, with 15 bases in between. This chain's CDR3 is CSVCPLTGYNEQFF. The CDR3 DNA reads TGCAGCGTTTGCCCCCTGACAGGTTACAATGAGCAGTTCTTC.

This clonotype has more than one count but fewer than ten. This sequence joins TRBV15 and TRBJ2-5; D is perhaps TRBD2 (6 bases). This CDR3 is built from 16 residues. CDR1 is LNHNV and CDR2 is YYDKDF in the germline V gene (reference sequence). Trimming pared 1 base from V and 5 bases from J, leaving 17 bases between. The CDR3 spells CATSRVGGRGGETQYF. CDR3 nucleotide sequence: TGTGCCACCAGCAGAGTGGGTGGGCGTGGGGGGGAGACCCAGTACTTC.

The gene calls are TRBV3-1 and TRBJ2-3; D unresolved. The CDR3 is made up of 15 amino acids. Germline V gene sequence: CDR1 LGHDT, CDR2 YNNKEL (reference sequence). Trimming removed 2 bases from V and 5 bases from J, with 14 bases in between. The CDR3 here is CASSQLSVVEDTQYF. CDR3 nucleotide sequence: TGTGCCAGCAGCCAATTGTCGGTAGTAGAAGATACGCAGTATTTT.

This clonotype was found once. The chain carries TRBV12-3 or TRBV12-4 and TRBJ2-1, with 7 bases fitting TRBD2. The J call is uncertain, as TRBJ2-7 better fits the DNA end. The CDR3 is 15 amino acids. This CDR3 is CASSFFPSGYNEQYF. In DNA, the CDR3 is TGTGCCAGCAGTTTTTTCCCTAGCGGTTACAATGAGCAGTACTTC.

This clonotype came up a few times. The genes are TRBV19 and TRBJ1-4, with 10 bases matching TRBD1. V gave up 10 bases and J gave up 8 bases; unmatched junction bases: 7. The CDR3 sequence is 13 residues long. The germline CDR1 and CDR2 sequences are LNHDA and SQIVND (reference sequence). CDR3: CATNRDRGEKLFF. CDR3 DNA: TGTGCCACAAACCGGGACAGGGGAGAAAAACTGTTTTTT.

The rearrangement joins TRBV10-3 to TRBJ1-1, with 9 bases identical to TRBD1. V was pared by 4 bases and J by 1 base, with 1 base of the junction left unmatched. The CDR3 is 14 residues long. Germline assignment: CDR1 ENHRY and CDR2 SYGVKD. CDR3 residues: CAISGGQGNTEAFF. In nucleotides, the CDR3 is TGTGCCATCAGTGGGGGACAGGGGAACACTGAAGCTTTCTTT.

This clonotype showed up many times. V gene TRBV7-2 combines with J gene TRBJ2-4, with TRBD2 matching over 7 bases. The CDR3 runs 17 residues. Looked up from germline, CDR1 is SGHTA and CDR2 is FQGNSA. V shed 4 bases, J shed 0 bases, and the junction held 9 bases outside the gene matches. The CDR3, as DNA: TGTGCCAGCAGCTCCCCCACTAGCGACCCAGCCAAAAACATTCAGTACTTC. This gives the protein CASSSPTSDPAKNIQYF.

J is TRBJ2-5 and V is TRBV10-3, with D uncertain. In germline, CDR1 is ENHRY, CDR2 SYGVKD. The CDR3 is 13 residues long. The V end lost 6 bases, the J end lost 2 bases, and 10 bases lay between the germline ends. CDR3 sequence reads: CAIRLTPQETQYF. In nucleotides, the CDR3 is TGTGCCATCAGATTGACACCTCAAGAGACCCAGTACTTC.

This clonotype was seen a handful of times. The chain combines TRBV3-1 with TRBJ2-1, with TRBD2 matching over 11 bases. The tail of the sequence fits TRBJ2-7 better, so the J call may be wrong. Looked up from germline, CDR1 is LGHDT and CDR2 is YNNKEL (reference sequence). This CDR3 contains 16 residues. CDR3 amino acids: CASSQERLAGNNEQYF. In DNA, the CDR3 is TGTGCCAGCAGCCAAGAAAGACTAGCGGGGAACAATGAGCAGTACTTC.

This clonotype appeared once. The chain joins TRBV12-5 to TRBJ2-1, with TRBD2 matching over 14 bases. This CDR3 has 18 residues. Germline V gene data show CDR1 as LGHNT and CDR2 as FRNRAP. V was clipped by 0 bases and J by 8 bases; unmatched bases: 9. DNA for the CDR3: TGTGCTAGTGGTTTGGTAGTCTTGGGGACTAGCGGGAGCTATGAGCAGTTCTTC. Translated, it gives CASGLVVLGTSGSYEQFF.

The chain combines TRBV24-1 with TRBJ2-1, with a possible D match to TRBD1 (5 bases). V shed 2 bases and J shed 10 bases, with 14 bases lying between them. This CDR3 is 14 amino acids long. Per germline, CDR1 KGHDR and CDR2 SFDVKD. The CDR3 DNA reads TGTGCCACCAGTGATTATCCAGACAGCTACGAGCAGTTCTTC. Protein sequence: CATSDYPDSYEQFF.

This chain links TRBV3-1 with TRBJ1-2, with 7 nucleotides matching TRBD1. The germline gives CDR1 LGHDT, CDR2 YNNKEL (reference sequence). J was trimmed by 4 bases and V by 0 bases; bases with no gene match: 11. The CDR3 is made up of 17 amino acids. CDR3 protein: CASSQDWGGGFVYGYTF. The DNA of the CDR3 is TGTGCCAGCAGCCAAGATTGGGGAGGGGGCTTTGTCTATGGCTACACCTTC.

This clonotype has just one count. The rearrangement joins TRBV7-6 to TRBJ2-2, with D unresolved. V lost 0 bases, J lost 0 bases, and 5 bases lay in between. From germline, CDR1 is SGHVS and CDR2 FNYEAQ. This CDR3 spans 15 amino acids. CDR3 DNA: TGTGCCAGCAGCTTAGCGGACCCGAACACCGGGGAGCTGTTTTTT. This encodes CASSLADPNTGELFF.

CDR3: CASSFRVPSTDTQYF. CDR3 in DNA: TGTGCCAGCAGCTTCAGGGTTCCTAGCACAGATACGCAGTATTTT. The chain couples TRBV7-2 to TRBJ2-3; D is possibly TRBD1 (5 bases). The ends were cut back, 3 bases at V and 0 bases at J, with 10 bases in the middle. The CDR3 contains 15 residues. CDR1 is SGHTA and CDR2 is FQGNSA in the germline V gene.

With respect to this clonotype: The final CDR3 position lacks the conserved phenylalanine or tryptophan, pointing to a likely read error. The J gene is TRBJ2-1, the V gene TRBV14; D may be TRBD2 (6 bases). The germline V gene has CDR1 SGHDN and CDR2 FVKESK. The ends were cut back, 0 bases at V and 9 bases at J, with 12 bases in the middle. The CDR3 sequence is 14 residues long. This CDR3 is CASSQEARGGEQFV. CDR3 nucleotide sequence: TGTGCCAGCAGCCAAGAAGCAAGGGGAGGTGAGCAGTTCGTC.

This clonotype has a handful of counts. The V call is TRBV19, the J call TRBJ1-6; a weak D match, TRBD1 (5 bases). Germline V CDR1 and CDR2: LNHDA, SQIVND (reference sequence). CDR3 length: 15 amino acids. The V end was cut by 6 bases, the J end by 7 bases, with 16 bases between. CDR3 nucleotide sequence: TGTGCCAGTAGCCGGGACCACCCTGGGAATTCACCCCTCCACTTT. It specifies CASSRDHPGNSPLHF.

J is TRBJ1-6 and V is TRBV20-1; 7 nucleotides align to TRBD1. Unmatched junction bases numbered 5, after V lost 3 bases and J lost 6 bases. The CDR3 is 14 residues long. Germline CDR1 is DFQATT and CDR2 is SNEGSKA (reference sequence). The CDR3 coding sequence is TGCAGTGCTAGGTCGCGGGACAGTAATTCACCCCTCCACTTT. It translates to CSARSRDSNSPLHF.

This chain joins TRBV6-1 and TRBJ2-3; 7 nucleotides match TRBD1. This CDR3 region has 15 residues. CDR1 and CDR2 from the germline V gene are MNHNS and SASEGT. The trim removed 4 bases at V and 2 bases at J, leaving 6 bases unmatched. This CDR3 reads CASSARQGVTDTQYF. The CDR3 nucleotides are TGTGCCAGCAGTGCCCGACAGGGAGTCACAGATACGCAGTATTTT.

This clonotype was observed many times. The CDR3 bases are TGCAGCGTTGATTCGGACAGGTGGAACTATGGCTACACCTTC. It codes for CSVDSDRWNYGYTF. The chain is built from TRBV29-1 and TRBJ1-2; 7 nucleotides agree with TRBD1. Germline assignment: CDR1 SQVTM and CDR2 ANQGSEA. This CDR3 has 14 amino acids. V shed 3 bases, J shed 2 bases, and the junction held 6 bases outside the gene matches.

This clonotype turned up a few times. The J gene is TRBJ2-7, the V gene TRBV9; D is perhaps TRBD2 (7 bases). The J call is in doubt because the DNA end fits TRBJ2-5 better. CDR1 SGDLS and CDR2 YYNGEE come from the germline V gene. The CDR3 has 14 amino acids. CDR3 DNA: TGTGCCAGCAGCCTAGGGGGACTATATGTGACCCAGTACTTC. This gives the protein CASSLGGLYVTQYF.

In the case of this clonotype: At one boundary the junction diverges from the germline segment, which might be a read error. The chain recombines TRBV20-1 with TRBJ2-3, with D possibly matching TRBD2 (5 bases). Germline-derived CDR1 and CDR2 are DFQATT and SNEGSKA (reference sequence). The CDR3 sequence is 16 residues long. Written as DNA, the CDR3 is TGCAGTGCTAGAGAGTTTCGGGGAGCCCGTCCAGATGCGCAGTATTTT. This encodes CSAREFRGARPDAQYF.

In this sample, this clonotype turned up many times. The chain links TRBV25-1 to TRBJ2-7; D is unclear. The V end was cut by 3 bases, the J end by 3 bases, with 6 bases between. CDR1 and CDR2 (germline): MGHDK, SYGVNS. CDR3 length: 12 residues. This chain's CDR3 is CASSDTFYEQYF. The CDR3 DNA reads as TGTGCCAGCAGTGACACCTTCTACGAGCAGTACTTC.

The chain carries TRBV7-2 and TRBJ2-4, with D possibly TRBD2 on 5 matching bases. The CDR3 is 20 amino acids. The V gene lost 2 bases and the J gene lost 2 bases, with 25 bases spanning the gap. Germline values: CDR1 SGHTA, CDR2 FQGNSA. CDR3 sequence reads: CASSLYSPASPFLTKNIQYF. The CDR3 nucleotides read TGTGCCAGCAGCTTATACAGCCCCGCTAGCCCCTTCCTAACCAAAAACATTCAGTACTTC.

In DNA form, the CDR3 reads TGTGCCAGCAGCCATTTACGACAGGGAAGCTACACCTTC. Its protein product is CASSHLRQGSYTF. V is TRBV3-1 and J is TRBJ1-2; 7 positions agree with TRBD1. V was clipped by 3 bases and J by 9 bases; unmatched bases: 7. Per germline, CDR1 LGHDT and CDR2 YNNKEL (reference sequence). There are 13 residues in the CDR3.

This clonotype has a handful of counts. The V and J genes are TRBV7-2 and TRBJ2-3; D unresolved. The CDR3 length is 16 residues. CDR1 is SGHTA, CDR2 FQGNSA, per germline. Trimming left V 1 base short and J 0 bases short, with 11 bases between. The CDR3 sequence is CASSLVSYPSTDTQYF. CDR3 DNA: TGTGCCAGCAGCTTAGTGTCCTACCCTAGCACAGATACGCAGTATTTT.

The chain couples TRBV11-2 to TRBJ2-5; no firm D call. Germline lookup yields CDR1 SGHAT and CDR2 FQNNGV. Trimming stripped 2 bases from V and 0 bases from J, with 10 bases between. This CDR3 is built from 15 residues. Written as DNA, the CDR3 is TGTGCCAGCAGCTTAACTCCGACGGACCAAGAGACCCAGTACTTC. Translating it yields CASSLTPTDQETQYF.

This clonotype was seen a handful of times. The chain is built from TRBV20-1 and TRBJ2-1; maybe TRBD1 (5 bases). Germline V CDR1 and CDR2: DFQATT, SNEGSKA (reference sequence). The CDR3 runs 16 residues. V gave up 4 bases and J gave up 5 bases, with 21 bases separating them. The CDR3 nucleotides are TGCAGTGCTATAAGCCCTTGGTTCGACAGCCACAATGAGCAGTTCTTC. Translation: CSAISPWFDSHNEQFF.